One sample yielded the 16 T cell receptor beta chains listed below, sequenced in a study of CD8+ T cells in alopecia areata. RNA, once extracted, was reverse transcribed into cDNA for use as the sequencing template. Method: immunoSEQ multiplex PCR; TCRdb's copy keeps in-frame clones and lacks some. The sample holds 70,000 or so clones, approximately 28% seen once. Described treatment: oral pan-JAK inhibitor, 5-10 mg twice daily. The sample consisted of CD8+ T cells sorted from blood, taken at week 4, from a patient treated with tofacitinib. The receptor set was obtained from a human donor with alopecia areata.

In this sample, this clone turned up a few times. CDR3 sequence (DNA): TGTGCCACCCGAGACACTCATTACGAGCAGTACTTC. Its translation: CATRDTHYEQYF. The chain couples TRBV15 to TRBJ2-7; D gene unclear. V lost 8 bases and J lost 4, with 12 bases in between. The CDR3 runs to 12 residues. Per the germline V gene, CDR1 is LNHNV and CDR2 is YYDKDF (reference sequence).

This clone was detected only a few times. The chain couples TRBV11-2 to TRBJ2-3; D not certain. CDR1 is SGHAT and CDR2 is FQNNGV in the germline V gene. This CDR3 is built from 16 residues. The V gene lost 3 bases and the J gene lost 3 bases, with 16 bases spanning the gap. This CDR3 is CASSFSRIGWTDTQYF. Here the CDR3 DNA reads TGTGCCAGCAGCTTCTCTAGGATTGGTTGGACAGATACGCAGTATTTT.

This chain connects TRBV6-5 to TRBJ2-7; no clear D gene. The CDR3 sequence is 13 residues long. V lost 5 bases and J 2 bases, leaving 10 bases between the germline ends. Per germline, CDR1 MNHEY and CDR2 SVGAGI. The CDR3 loop reads CASSEERTYEQYF. The DNA of the CDR3 is TGTGCCAGCAGTGAAGAGAGGACCTACGAGCAGTACTTC.

The chain combines TRBV7-9 with TRBJ1-4, with D unclear. V was clipped by 0 bases and J by 7 bases, with 9 bases between them. The germline CDR1 and CDR2 sequences are SEHNR and FQNEAQ (reference sequence). There are 14 residues in the CDR3. The CDR3 nucleotides are TGTGCCAGCAGCTTAGCCCTCGGCCGTGAAAAACTGTTTTTT. Protein: CASSLALGREKLFF.

The chain employs TRBV4-1 and TRBJ1-5; D uncertain. CDR1 is MGHRA, CDR2 YSYEKL, per germline. This CDR3 is 13 amino acids long. V was trimmed by 0 bases and J by 6 bases, leaving 6 bases between them. CDR3 bases: TGCGCCAGCAGCCAAGAGGGAGGTCAGCCCCAGCATTTT. As protein: CASSQEGGQPQHF.

The CDR3 reads CASSLAGGPGAEQFF. For the CDR3, the DNA is TGTGCCAGCAGCTTAGCGGGAGGGCCGGGAGCTGAGCAGTTCTTC. V usage is TRBV7-3 and J usage is TRBJ2-1, with 9 bases fitting TRBD2. Per germline, CDR1 SGHTA and CDR2 FQGTGA. This CDR3 has 15 residues. The V and J ends lost 2 bases and 9 bases, in that order; junction bases with no gene match: 8.

The chain links TRBV29-1 to TRBJ2-5, with D possibly being TRBD1 (5 bases). Trimming left V 6 bases short and J 2 bases short, with 13 bases between. Looked up from germline, CDR1 is SQVTM and CDR2 is ANQGSEA. The CDR3 runs 13 residues. CDR3 loop: CSVKMGLQETQYF. The CDR3 coding sequence is TGCAGCGTGAAAATGGGGCTGCAAGAGACCCAGTACTTC.

This clone has just a few counts. The chain joins TRBV29-1 to TRBJ2-7; 9 bases agree with TRBD1. The V and J ends lost 5 bases and 5 bases, in that order; junction bases with no gene match: 13. CDR1 and CDR2 from the germline V gene are SQVTM and ANQGSEA. This CDR3 spans 15 amino acids. The CDR3 nucleotides read TGCAGCGTTTCCGGCTCCGACAGGGGGGTCGACGAGCAGTACTTC. Protein sequence: CSVSGSDRGVDEQYF.

The table lists this clone with a few counts. V and J are TRBV6-1 and TRBJ2-7; no clear D. Germline CDR1 is MNHNS and CDR2 is SASEGT. CDR3 size: 12 residues. V lost 3 bases and J 4 bases, leaving 7 bases between the germline ends. CDR3 in amino acids: CASSDLPYEQYF. The CDR3 DNA reads as TGTGCCAGCAGTGACTTGCCTTACGAGCAGTACTTC.

This clone was seen more than once but under ten times. V gene TRBV4-1 combines with J gene TRBJ1-5; TRBD1 is a possible D gene (5 bases). CDR1 and CDR2 from the germline V gene are MGHRA and YSYEKL. V lost 1 base and J lost 4, with 11 bases in between. This CDR3 spans 15 amino acids. Written as DNA, the CDR3 is TGCGCCAGCAGCCAAGCGTCGGGGCCGAATCAGCCCCAGCATTTT. Protein sequence: CASSQASGPNQPQHF.

The chain recombines TRBV29-1 with TRBJ1-2; D unresolved. Looked up from germline, CDR1 is SQVTM and CDR2 is ANQGSEA. This CDR3 has 11 amino acids. V lost 4 bases and J 6 bases, leaving 9 bases between the germline ends. The CDR3 bases are TGCAGCGTTGTATATCGGGATGGCTACACCTTC. Amino acid sequence: CSVVYRDGYTF.

This clone was picked up a small number of times. The chain is built from TRBV30 and TRBJ2-7, with D perhaps TRBD2 (6 bases). V lost 8 bases and J lost 3, with 11 bases in between. Germline V gene data show CDR1 as GTSNPN and CDR2 as SVGIG (reference sequence). The CDR3 runs 11 residues. The DNA of the CDR3 is TGTGCCGGTCTGGGAGGCTACGAGCAGTACTTC. It specifies CAGLGGYEQYF. The variable domain in full, completed from reference TRBV30 and TRBJ2-7, reads SQTIHQWPATLVQPVGSPLSLECTVEGTSNPNLYWYRQAAGRGLQLLFYSVGIGQISSEVPQNLSASRPQDRQFILSSKKLLLSDSGFYLCAGLGGYEQYFGPGTRLTVT.

The chain joins TRBV7-9 to TRBJ2-3, with TRBD2 identical over 9 bases. V shed 4 bases and J 5 bases; nucleotides not matched to a gene: 13. The V gene's germline CDR1 is SEHNR and CDR2 FQNEAQ (reference sequence). This CDR3 has 17 amino acids. CDR3: CASSSDQGAGGEDTQYF. For the CDR3, the DNA is TGTGCCAGCAGCTCAGACCAGGGAGCGGGAGGTGAAGATACGCAGTATTTT.

The chain carries TRBV29-1 and TRBJ2-7; 9 bases align to TRBD1. Germline V gene lookup returns CDR1 SQVTM and CDR2 ANQGSEA. This CDR3 is 13 amino acids long. Trimming cost V 3 bases and J 3 bases; bases outside gene matches: 3. DNA for the CDR3: TGCAGCGTTGAGACGGACAGGGGCTACGAGCAGTACTTC. Translation gives CSVETDRGYEQYF.

This clone showed up just a few times. V is TRBV2 and J is TRBJ2-7; the D gene is possibly TRBD1 (5 bases). This CDR3 has 14 residues. Trimming stripped 8 bases from V and 1 base from J, with 15 bases between. From germline, CDR1 is SNHLY and CDR2 FYNNEI. The CDR3 region has the DNA TGTGCCAGCGGGCAGGGCCGGCAGTCCTACGAGCAGTACTTC. This translates into CASGQGRQSYEQYF.

This clone was seen only a few times. The chain uses TRBV5-1 and TRBJ2-5; D remains unclear. V lost 7 bases to trimming and J lost 5 bases, with 6 bases between them. The CDR3 has 10 residues. The germline CDR1 and CDR2 sequences are SGHRS and YFSETQ. The CDR3 loop is CASPRETQYF. For the CDR3, the DNA is TGCGCCAGCCCTCGGGAGACCCAGTACTTC. The complete variable domain, with remaining parts taken from reference TRBV5-1 and TRBJ2-5, reads KAGVTQTPRYLIKTRGQQVTLSCSPISGHRSVSWYQQTPGQGLQFLFEYFSETQRNKGNFPGRFSGRQFSNSRSEMNVSTLELGDSALYLCASPRETQYFGPGTRLLVL.